The next 22 T cell receptor beta chains were all read from a single sample in a study of blood T cells in healthy people across ages. Primed by a sample-barcoded 5' primer and a J-beta primer mix, a second PCR proceeded for about 6 to 12 cycles. TCRdb processed the 5' RACE reads anew with MiXCR; each CDR3 protein has one entry. The sample holds roughly 680,000 distinct CDR3 sequences; around half are singletons and the top ten take about a third. Material for sequencing was blood. These receptors were collected from a woman aged 55-70 years in good health.

In its sample, this clonotype was seen once. V gene TRBV6-6 combines with J gene TRBJ2-7; the D gene is possibly TRBD2 (5 bases). Matching the DNA end better, TRBJ2-5 makes the J call doubtful. Looked up from germline, CDR1 is MNHNY and CDR2 is SVGAGI (reference sequence). The CDR3 is 16 amino acids. DNA for the CDR3: TGTGCCAGCAGTTACTCGATGGGCTGGGGAGAGGAGACCCAGTACTTC. It translates to CASSYSMGWGEETQYF.

This clonotype was recorded a few times. The junction and the germline gene differ at one end; a read error may be behind it. J is TRBJ1-2 and V is TRBV5-1; D is uncertain. CDR1 is SGHRS and CDR2 is YFSETQ in the germline V gene. The CDR3 contains 17 residues. The CDR3 DNA is TGCGCCAGCAGCTTGGAGGCTCAACCCTCCTCACCCTATGACTACACCTTC. Translating gives CASSLEAQPSSPYDYTF.

This clonotype was observed a few times. The chain uses TRBV25-1 and TRBJ2-5; D remains unclear. The V end lost 4 bases, the J end lost 5 bases, and 11 bases lay between the germline ends. CDR1 and CDR2 from the germline V gene are MGHDK and SYGVNS. The CDR3 is 13 residues long. Here the CDR3 reads CASSVYRRETQYF. CDR3 nucleotides: TGTGCCAGCAGTGTGTACCGGCGGGAGACCCAGTACTTC. The full variable domain, with the rest looked up from reference TRBV25-1 and TRBJ2-5, is EADIYQTPRYLVIGTGKKITLECSQTMGHDKMYWYQQDPGMELHLIHYSYGVNSTEKGDLSSESTVSRIRTEHFPLTLESARPSHTSQYLCASSVYRRETQYFGPGTRLLVL.

The chain has TRBV25-1 and TRBJ2-7; TRBD2 aligns across 11 bases. This CDR3 has 16 amino acids. The germline V gene encodes CDR1 MGHDK and CDR2 SYGVNS. Trimming removed 1 base from V and 3 bases from J; junction bases left unmatched: 5. CDR3 loop: CASSESGTSGYYEQYF. Written as DNA, the CDR3 is TGTGCCAGCAGTGAATCCGGGACTAGCGGTTACTACGAGCAGTACTTC.

The sample holds a few counts of this clonotype. The rearrangement uses TRBV3-1 and TRBJ1-2; D perhaps matches TRBD1 (6 bases). This CDR3 has 12 residues. CDR1 is LGHDT, CDR2 YNNKEL, per germline (reference sequence). Between the trimmed V and J ends, which lost 4 bases and 6 bases, there was a span of 9 bases. The CDR3 sequence is CASSPGDHGYTF. DNA of the CDR3: TGTGCCAGCAGCCCAGGGGATCATGGCTACACCTTC. Using reference TRBV3-1 and TRBJ1-2 for the parts outside the CDR3, the full variable domain is DTAVSQTPKYLVTQMGNDKSIKCEQNLGHDTMYWYKQDSKKFLKIMFSYNNKELIINETVPNRFSPKSPDKAHLNLHINSLELGDSAVYFCASSPGDHGYTFGSGTRLTVV.

The CDR3 reads CASSPSLRFYEQYF. The CDR3 DNA is TGTGCCAGCAGCCCATCCTTGAGGTTCTACGAGCAGTACTTC. The rearrangement uses TRBV7-8 and TRBJ2-7, with D unresolved. Germline V gene lookup returns CDR1 SGHVS and CDR2 FQNEAQ. V lost 5 bases and J 3 bases, leaving 14 bases between the germline ends. This CDR3 spans 14 amino acids.

The V call is TRBV7-2, the J call TRBJ2-3; 8 nucleotides line up with TRBD2. Germline V gives CDR1 SGHTA, CDR2 FQGNSA. With 0 bases clipped from V and 10 bases from J, the junction kept 6 bases outside the gene matches. This CDR3 has 14 residues. Here the CDR3 reads CASSLAGGGIAQYF. The CDR3 nucleotides read TGTGCCAGCAGCTTAGCCGGGGGGGGGATCGCGCAGTATTTT. The full variable domain, with the rest looked up from reference TRBV7-2 and TRBJ2-3, is GAGVSQSPSNKVTEKGKDVELRCDPISGHTALYWYRQSLGQGLEFLIYFQGNSAPDKSGLPSDRFSAERTGGSVSTLTIQRTQQEDSAVYLCASSLAGGGIAQYFGPGTRLTVL.

This clonotype was counted between two and nine times. A read error may explain this, as a much larger clone is one base away. This chain connects TRBV7-9 to TRBJ2-1, with D uncertain. CDR1 is SEHNR and CDR2 is FQNEAQ in the germline V gene (reference sequence). CDR3 length: 11 residues. V was pared by 5 bases and J by 13 bases, with 12 bases between. CDR3 loop: CASSIKETQFF. The CDR3 DNA is TGTGCCAGCAGCATAAAAGAGACCCAGTTCTTC.

This clonotype was counted a few times. The rearrangement joins TRBV28 to TRBJ2-1, with D unresolved. Germline CDR1 and CDR2: MDHEN and SYDVKM. V was shortened by 6 bases and J by 4 bases, with 10 bases between the two germline ends. This CDR3 region has 13 residues. CDR3 nucleotide sequence: TGTGCCAGCAGGCGAACAGAATACAATGAGCAGTTCTTC. Encoded protein: CASRRTEYNEQFF.

V and J are TRBV6-1 and TRBJ2-3; 10 bases fit TRBD2. The V gene end was trimmed by 6 bases and the J gene end by 1 base; junction bases not matched to a gene: 13. Germline V gives CDR1 MNHNS, CDR2 SASEGT. The CDR3 is 18 amino acids. Written as DNA, the CDR3 is TGTGCCAGCAGCCTCAGCGGGAGGGCCCGTGGGGGCACAGATACGCAGTATTTT. Translated, it gives CASSLSGRARGGTDTQYF.

Concerning this clonotype: One end of the junction fails to match germline, which may point to a read error. This chain connects TRBV7-2 to TRBJ1-4; D is perhaps TRBD1 (6 bases). CDR3 length: 13 residues. Looked up from germline, CDR1 is SGHTA and CDR2 is FQGNSA. The CDR3 loop reads CASSVAGAGKLFF. The CDR3 DNA sequence: TGTGCCAGCAGCGTAGCGGGGGCAGGAAAACTGTTTTTT. Full variable domain (remainder filled in from reference TRBV7-2 and TRBJ1-4): GAGVSQSPSNKVTEKGKDVELRCDPISGHTALYWYRQSLGQGLEFLIYFQGNSAPDKSGLPSDRFSAERTGGSVSTLTIQRTQQEDSAVYLCASSVAGAGKLFFGSGTQLSVL.

Written as DNA, the CDR3 is TGTGCCAGCAGCTTAGGACCGGGACAGGGGGGACAGCCCCAGCATTTT. Translating it yields CASSLGPGQGGQPQHF. V is TRBV7-2 and J is TRBJ1-5; 11 bases align to TRBD1. CDR3 size: 16 residues. CDR1 is SGHTA and CDR2 is FQGNSA in the germline V gene. The junction had 6 bases not matched to a gene; V was cut back by 1 base and J by 7 bases.

A single count supports this clonotype. The V gene is TRBV6-5, the J gene TRBJ2-5; 9 nucleotides agree with TRBD1. Per germline, CDR1 MNHEY and CDR2 SVGAGI. Trimming took 2 bases from V and 9 from J; bases not matched to a gene: 10. The CDR3 contains 15 residues. The CDR3, as DNA: TGTGCCAGCAGTTACGCCGGGACAGGGATAAGAGCCCAGTACTTC. This codes for CASSYAGTGIRAQYF.

This clonotype was observed at least ten times. The genes are TRBV20-1 and TRBJ2-1; 9 bases agree with TRBD2. Per germline, CDR1 DFQATT and CDR2 SNEGSKA (reference sequence). This CDR3 contains 13 residues. The CDR3 loop is CSQTSGFANEQFF. The CDR3 nucleotides are TGCAGCCAGACTAGCGGCTTCGCCAATGAGCAGTTCTTC.

This clonotype was recorded only once. The V gene is TRBV2, the J gene TRBJ2-7, with D perhaps matching TRBD1 or TRBD2 (5 bases each). The CDR3 loop spans 15 amino acids. V lost 5 bases, J lost 0 bases, and 14 bases lay in between. The germline V gene has CDR1 SNHLY and CDR2 FYNNEI. In DNA form, the CDR3 reads TGTGCCAGCAGTCCCCGTCGGGACCTCTCCTACGAGCAGTACTTC. Translation: CASSPRRDLSYEQYF.

The CDR3 coding sequence is TGCAGTGCTAGAGACAGGGCTCTCTATAATTCACCCCTCCACTTT. Its translation: CSARDRALYNSPLHF. This chain connects TRBV20-1 to TRBJ1-6, with D perhaps TRBD1 (5 bases). The CDR3 spans 15 residues. V was clipped by 0 bases and J by 3 bases, with 9 bases between them. CDR1 is DFQATT, CDR2 SNEGSKA, per germline (reference sequence).

This chain links TRBV7-2 with TRBJ2-6; D remains unclear. The V gene lost 4 bases and the J gene lost 3 bases, with 10 bases spanning the gap. CDR3 length: 15 amino acids. Germline V lookup: CDR1 SGHTA, CDR2 FQGNSA. Here the CDR3 DNA reads TGTGCCAGCAGCTCAGACGGTTTTGGGGCCAACGTCCTGACTTTC. This translates into CASSSDGFGANVLTF.

The J gene is TRBJ1-5, the V gene TRBV7-2; D possibly corresponds to TRBD1 (6 bases). Germline assignment: CDR1 SGHTA and CDR2 FQGNSA. Trimming pared 2 bases from V and 1 base from J, leaving 9 bases between. The CDR3 runs 15 residues. The CDR3 coding sequence is TGTGCCAGCAGCTTACAGGGGCTGAGCAATCAGCCCCAGCATTTT. Amino acid sequence: CASSLQGLSNQPQHF. Full variable domain (rest looked up from reference TRBV7-2 and TRBJ1-5): GAGVSQSPSNKVTEKGKDVELRCDPISGHTALYWYRQSLGQGLEFLIYFQGNSAPDKSGLPSDRFSAERTGGSVSTLTIQRTQQEDSAVYLCASSLQGLSNQPQHFGDGTRLSIL.

The CDR3 here is CASSYGGEAEQFF. CDR3 DNA sequence: TGTGCCAGCAGTTACGGCGGGGAGGCCGAGCAGTTCTTC. This rearrangement joins TRBV6-5 to TRBJ2-1; tentatively, D is TRBD2 (6 bases). This CDR3 comprises 13 residues. Germline V CDR1 and CDR2: MNHEY, SVGAGI. The V gene lost 2 bases and the J gene lost 10 bases, with 12 bases spanning the gap.

This clonotype appeared a single time. A single base separates this from a much larger clone, so it may be a read error. The chain uses TRBV29-1 and TRBJ2-1; 8 bases map to TRBD2. This CDR3 has 15 amino acids. The J segment lost 13 bases and the V segment lost 4 bases, leaving 18 bases of the junction unmatched. Germline V gene lookup returns CDR1 SQVTM and CDR2 ANQGSEA. CDR3 in amino acids: CSVAPYGRGEETQFF. The CDR3 nucleotides read TGCAGCGTTGCCCCCTACGGGAGGGGAGAAGAGACCCAGTTCTTC.

The CDR3 bases are TGCGCCAGCAGCCAGGCGCCGGGGACGAGTGTCTATGGCTACACCTTC. This encodes CASSQAPGTSVYGYTF. This sequence joins TRBV4-3 and TRBJ1-2; D perhaps matches TRBD1 (5 bases). The V end was cut by 3 bases, the J end by 4 bases, with 18 bases between. Germline-derived CDR1 and CDR2 are LGHNA and YSLEER. CDR3 size: 16 residues.

The chain combines TRBV7-3 with TRBJ2-5; 12 bases line up with TRBD2. This CDR3 comprises 17 residues. Trimming cost V 2 bases and J 5 bases; bases outside gene matches: 9. Germline values: CDR1 SGHTA, CDR2 FQGTGA. CDR3 in amino acids: CASSLGRLAGERETQYF. CDR3 nucleotides: TGTGCCAGCAGCTTAGGGCGACTAGCGGGAGAGAGGGAGACCCAGTACTTC.